These 17 T cell receptor beta chains originate from one sample sequenced in a study of lymphopenia after photon versus proton radiotherapy. The repertoire was sequenced with immunoSEQ multiplex PCR; TCRdb's copy has only in-frame clones and lacks some. Of some 70,000 clones in the sample, 87% were seen once. The material was peripheral blood, obtained from a patient treated with proton-based radiotherapy. The receptors were sampled from a man of 80 years or more with esophageal cancer.

V usage is TRBV7-2 and J usage is TRBJ1-2, with TRBD1 matching 7 bases. CDR3 size: 13 residues. Trimming cost V 4 bases and J 6 bases; bases outside gene matches: 5. CDR1 and CDR2 from the germline V gene are SGHTA and FQGNSA. The CDR3 DNA sequence: TGTGCCAGCAGCTACAGGGGATGGAATGGCTACACCTTC. Protein product: CASSYRGWNGYTF.

A single count supports this clone. This chain joins TRBV6-6 and TRBJ1-5; 7 bases map to TRBD1. V lost 5 bases and J lost 6; bases outside the gene matches: 7. This CDR3 is built from 14 residues. Germline CDR1 and CDR2: MNHNY and SVGAGI (reference sequence). CDR3 in amino acids: CASSASTGFQPQHF. As DNA, the CDR3 is TGTGCCAGCAGTGCCTCGACAGGGTTTCAGCCCCAGCATTTT.

This chain uses TRBV7-8 with TRBJ2-3; D unresolved. CDR1 and CDR2 from the germline V gene are SGHVS and FQNEAQ. The CDR3 covers 13 residues. The germline V and J ends were trimmed by 5 bases and 1 base, with 7 bases remaining between them. For the CDR3, the DNA is TGTGCCAGCAGCGATTCGGGCACAGATACGCAGTATTTT. Translated: CASSDSGTDTQYF.

The chain carries TRBV28 and TRBJ2-7, with TRBD1 matching 9 bases. V shed 5 bases and J 3 bases; nucleotides not matched to a gene: 8. There are 15 residues in the CDR3. Germline V gene sequence: CDR1 MDHEN, CDR2 SYDVKM. Here the CDR3 DNA reads TGTGCCAGCAGTATGACCGGGACAGGGTTCTACGAGCAGTACTTC. Translating it yields CASSMTGTGFYEQYF.

The chain joins TRBV5-1 to TRBJ2-2; D uncertain. V lost 0 bases, J lost 5 bases, and 11 bases lay in between. The CDR3 contains 15 residues. Germline-derived CDR1 and CDR2 are SGHRS and YFSETQ. The DNA for the CDR3 is TGCGCCAGCAGCTTGGCCGTTGGGCAGACCGGGGAGCTGTTTTTT. This sequence encodes CASSLAVGQTGELFF.

The chain recombines TRBV9 with TRBJ2-1; 10 nucleotides align to TRBD2. Germline trimming cut 1 base from V and 4 bases from J; bases unmatched to any gene: 2. Germline V lookup: CDR1 SGDLS, CDR2 YYNGEE. This CDR3 region has 15 residues. This CDR3 reads CASSVTSGIYNEQFF. In DNA form, the CDR3 reads TGTGCCAGCAGCGTAACTAGCGGGATTTACAATGAGCAGTTCTTC.

The V and J genes are TRBV7-2 and TRBJ1-5; D gene ambiguous. With 3 bases removed from V and 7 bases from J, the gap between germline ends came to 7 bases. In germline, CDR1 is SGHTA, CDR2 FQGNSA. This CDR3 contains 12 residues. The CDR3 loop reads CASSLGRQPQHF. The CDR3 DNA reads as TGTGCCAGCAGCTTGGGGAGACAGCCCCAGCATTTT.

The chain has TRBV7-9 and TRBJ2-1, with 9 positions matching TRBD1. The germline V gene encodes CDR1 SEHNR and CDR2 FQNEAQ (reference sequence). The CDR3 length is 16 residues. V lost 6 bases to trimming and J lost 2 bases; unmatched junction nucleotides: 8. The DNA of the CDR3 is TGTGCCAGCAGTCCTCCTCGACAGGGGGCCTACAATGAGCAGTTCTTC. Translated, it gives CASSPPRQGAYNEQFF.

The chain has TRBV7-2 and TRBJ1-3; D call uncertain. In germline, CDR1 is SGHTA, CDR2 FQGNSA. V lost 5 bases to trimming and J lost 0 bases, with 17 bases between them. This CDR3 has 17 residues. The CDR3 loop is CASSPGWASTSGNTIYF. The CDR3 nucleotides are TGTGCCAGCAGCCCGGGGTGGGCTTCGACCTCTGGAAACACCATATATTTT.

The genes are TRBV21-1 and TRBJ1-5. TRBV21-1 is shown as a pseudogene. The CDR3 length is 16 residues. CDR3 nucleotides: TGTGCCAGCAGCAAAGGCGGCCCTTTTAGCAATCAGCCCCAGCATTTT. Protein sequence: CASSKGGPFSNQPQHF.

CDR3 region: CASSMYPQNTDTQYF. DNA of the CDR3: TGTGCCAGTAGTATGTACCCACAGAACACAGATACGCAGTATTTT. The chain has TRBV19 and TRBJ2-3; D gene ambiguous. Germline-derived CDR1 and CDR2 are LNHDA and SQIVND (reference sequence). Trimming stripped 3 bases from V and 2 bases from J, with 12 bases between. This CDR3 is built from 15 residues.

CDR3 bases: TGTGCCAGCAGCTTAGCGCCATGGACAGGGGGCCTTTGGGCCAACGTCCTGACTTTC. Amino acids: CASSLAPWTGGLWANVLTF. The chain couples TRBV7-9 to TRBJ2-6, with 11 positions matching TRBD1. Germline trimming cut 0 bases from V and 5 bases from J; bases unmatched to any gene: 9. CDR1 and CDR2 from the germline V gene are SEHNR and FQNEAQ (reference sequence). The CDR3 is 19 residues long.

This clone was recorded only once. The V gene is TRBV5-8, the J gene TRBJ1-5; possibly TRBD1 for D (6 bases). The V end was cut by 0 bases, the J end by 2 bases, with 12 bases between. Germline CDR1 reads SGHTS; CDR2 reads YDEGEE. This CDR3 spans 16 amino acids. The DNA of the CDR3 is TGTGCCAGCAGCTTGGCTGGGAGGGGGGGCAATCAGCCCCAGCATTTT. Translation gives CASSLAGRGGNQPQHF.

This clone was recorded once. The rearrangement uses TRBV11-2 and TRBJ2-7; 7 nucleotides match TRBD2. V was clipped by 0 bases and J by 2 bases; unmatched bases: 10. This CDR3 spans 17 amino acids. Germline values: CDR1 SGHAT, CDR2 FQNNGV. CDR3 residues: CASSLDRASGITYEQYF. The CDR3 coding sequence is TGTGCCAGCAGCTTAGATCGGGCTAGCGGTATAACCTACGAGCAGTACTTC.

CDR3 DNA: TGTGCCAGCAGCTTAGTAGTGGTCGAGCAGTACTTC. Its protein is CASSLVVVEQYF. The V call is TRBV7-9, the J call TRBJ2-7; D not resolved. The germline V gene has CDR1 SEHNR and CDR2 FQNEAQ (reference sequence). V was cut by 1 base and J by 6 bases, with 7 bases left in between. The CDR3 is 12 residues long.

This chain joins TRBV5-6 and TRBJ1-6; possible D gene TRBD1, 5 bases. The germline V gene has CDR1 SGHDT and CDR2 YYEEEE. Deletions cut 2 bases from V and 10 bases from J, with 13 bases between. The CDR3 has 14 residues. Here the CDR3 DNA reads TGTGCCAGCAGCTTTCGGGGGGGAGGCTCACCCCTCCACTTT. As protein: CASSFRGGGSPLHF.

The chain has TRBV5-8 and TRBJ2-5; D may be TRBD2 (5 bases). Gene TRBJ2-7 matches the end of the DNA better, so the J call may be wrong. The CDR3 contains 15 residues. The germline V gene encodes CDR1 SGHTS and CDR2 YDEGEE. CDR3 sequence reads: CASRKGETLIYEQYF. The CDR3 DNA is TGTGCCAGCAGAAAGGGAGAAACGTTAATCTACGAGCAGTACTTC.